This T cell receptor beta chain was found in a study of shared clonotypes between healthy human individuals. Study conclusions and caveats: Shared clonotypes: about 5.3% naive CD4, roughly 3.5% naive CD8, around 2.2% memory CD4, 0.4% to 0.5% memory CD8.

Per the original data handling: Because ImmunoSEQ provided only junction sequences with no quality scores, the filtering differed. Method: immunoSEQ multiplex PCR; TCRdb's copy keeps in-frame clones and lacks some. V and J calls plus clone size are reproduced from that table; the DNA served to infer D and trimming. The data show about 1 million clones, 65% to 80% seen once. Trimming cost V 10 bases and J 5 bases, with 18 bases left between them. The CDR3 has 14 amino acids. CDR1 MDHEN and CDR2 SYDVKM come from the germline V gene. This clone was picked up many times. Antigen unknown. This chain joins TRBV28 and TRBJ1-5, with D uncertain. This receptor was obtained from a young man in good health. The sample taken for sequencing was memory CD4+ T cells sorted from blood. The subset is: CD45RA-negative fraction. CDR3 region: CATSWRAGDQPQHF. The DNA of the CDR3 is TGTGCCACCTCGTGGAGGGCGGGCGATCAGCCCCAGCATTTT.